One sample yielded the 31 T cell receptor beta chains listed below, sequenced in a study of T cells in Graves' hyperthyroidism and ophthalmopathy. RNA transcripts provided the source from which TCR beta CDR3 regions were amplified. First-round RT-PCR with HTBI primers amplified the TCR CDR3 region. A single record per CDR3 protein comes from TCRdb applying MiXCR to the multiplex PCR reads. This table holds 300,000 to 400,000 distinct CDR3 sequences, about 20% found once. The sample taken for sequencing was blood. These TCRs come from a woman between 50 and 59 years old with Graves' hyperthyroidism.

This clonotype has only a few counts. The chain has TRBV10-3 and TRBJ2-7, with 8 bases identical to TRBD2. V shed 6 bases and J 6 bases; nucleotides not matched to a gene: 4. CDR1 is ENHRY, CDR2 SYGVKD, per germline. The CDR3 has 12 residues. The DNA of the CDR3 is TGTGCCATCAGCTCCGGGGGGGGCGAGCAGTACTTC. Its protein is CAISSGGGEQYF.

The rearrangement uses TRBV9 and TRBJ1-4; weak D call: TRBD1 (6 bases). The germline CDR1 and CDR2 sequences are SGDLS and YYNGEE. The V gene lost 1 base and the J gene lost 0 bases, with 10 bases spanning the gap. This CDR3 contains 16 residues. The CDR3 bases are TGTGCCAGCAGCGTATTTACAGGGTCAACTAATGAAAAACTGTTTTTT. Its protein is CASSVFTGSTNEKLFF.

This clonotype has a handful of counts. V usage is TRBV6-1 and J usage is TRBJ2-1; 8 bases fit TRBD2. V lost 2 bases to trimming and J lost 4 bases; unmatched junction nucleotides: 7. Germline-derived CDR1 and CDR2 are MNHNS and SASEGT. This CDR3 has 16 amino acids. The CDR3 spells CASSERAGGSYNEQFF. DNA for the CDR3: TGTGCCAGCAGTGAAAGGGCGGGGGGCAGTTACAATGAGCAGTTCTTC.

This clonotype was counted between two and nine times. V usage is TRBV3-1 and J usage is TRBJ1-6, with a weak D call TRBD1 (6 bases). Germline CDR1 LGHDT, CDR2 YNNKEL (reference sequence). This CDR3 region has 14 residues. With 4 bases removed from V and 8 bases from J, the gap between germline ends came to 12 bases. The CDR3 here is CASSPQQGDSPLHF. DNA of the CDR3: TGTGCCAGCAGCCCCCAACAGGGAGATTCACCCCTCCACTTT.

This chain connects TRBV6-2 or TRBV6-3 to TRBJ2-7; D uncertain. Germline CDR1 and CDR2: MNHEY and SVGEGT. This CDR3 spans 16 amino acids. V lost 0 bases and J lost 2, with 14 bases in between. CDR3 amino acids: CASSYSRSGRPYEQYV. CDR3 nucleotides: TGTGCCAGCAGTTACTCAAGATCCGGGCGTCCCTACGAGCAGTACGTC.

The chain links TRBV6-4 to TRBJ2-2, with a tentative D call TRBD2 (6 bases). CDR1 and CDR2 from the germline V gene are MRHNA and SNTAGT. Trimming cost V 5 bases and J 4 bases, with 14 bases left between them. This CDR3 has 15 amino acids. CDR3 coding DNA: TGTGCCAGCAGTCGGGAGCCAGGGACCACCGGGGAGCTGTTTTTT. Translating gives CASSREPGTTGELFF.

The CDR3 spells CASSRVSGGGASTEAFF. The CDR3 DNA reads TGTGCCAGCAGCCGGGTCTCTGGAGGGGGGGCTAGCACTGAAGCTTTCTTT. The rearrangement links TRBV3-1 to TRBJ1-1, with TRBD1 as a possible D gene (6 bases). CDR1 is LGHDT, CDR2 YNNKEL, per germline (reference sequence). Trimming removed 4 bases at V and 4 bases at J, with 22 bases between. The CDR3 totals 17 residues.

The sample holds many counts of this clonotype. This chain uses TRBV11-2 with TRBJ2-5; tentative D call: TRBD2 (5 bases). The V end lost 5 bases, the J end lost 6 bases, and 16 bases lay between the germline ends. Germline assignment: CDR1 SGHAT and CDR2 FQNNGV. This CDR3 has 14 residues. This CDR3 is CASSATRLGKTQYF. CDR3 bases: TGTGCCAGCAGCGCAACCCGGCTCGGGAAGACCCAGTACTTC.

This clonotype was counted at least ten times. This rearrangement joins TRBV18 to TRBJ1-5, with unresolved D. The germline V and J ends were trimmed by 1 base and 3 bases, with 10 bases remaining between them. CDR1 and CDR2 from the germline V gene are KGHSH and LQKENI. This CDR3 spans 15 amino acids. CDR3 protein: CASSPRETYNQPQHF. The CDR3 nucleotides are TGTGCCAGCTCACCACGGGAAACCTACAATCAGCCCCAGCATTTT.

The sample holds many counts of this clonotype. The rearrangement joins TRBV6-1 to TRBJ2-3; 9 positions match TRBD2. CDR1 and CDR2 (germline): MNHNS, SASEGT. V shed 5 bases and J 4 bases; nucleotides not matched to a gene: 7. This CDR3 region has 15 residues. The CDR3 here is CASSYKAGGADTQYF. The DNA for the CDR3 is TGTGCCAGCAGTTATAAAGCGGGGGGCGCAGATACGCAGTATTTT.

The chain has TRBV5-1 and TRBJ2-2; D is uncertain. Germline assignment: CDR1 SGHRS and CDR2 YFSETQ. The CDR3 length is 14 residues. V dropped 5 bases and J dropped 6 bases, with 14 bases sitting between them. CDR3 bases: TGCGCCAGCAGTGGGGAAGAAGGCGCCGGGGAGCTGTTTTTT. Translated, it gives CASSGEEGAGELFF.

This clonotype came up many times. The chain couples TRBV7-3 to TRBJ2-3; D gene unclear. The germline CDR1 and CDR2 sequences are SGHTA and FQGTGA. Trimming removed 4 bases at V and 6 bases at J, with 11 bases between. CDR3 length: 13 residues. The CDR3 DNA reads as TGTGCCAGCAGCTACCAAGCCCGCGATACGCAGTATTTT. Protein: CASSYQARDTQYF.

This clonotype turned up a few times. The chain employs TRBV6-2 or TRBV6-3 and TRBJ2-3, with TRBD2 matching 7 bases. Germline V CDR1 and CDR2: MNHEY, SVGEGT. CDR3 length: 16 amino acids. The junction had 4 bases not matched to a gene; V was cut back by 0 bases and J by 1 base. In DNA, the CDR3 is TGTGCCAGCAGTTACTCGGAGCGGGACGGCACAGATACGCAGTATTTT. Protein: CASSYSERDGTDTQYF.

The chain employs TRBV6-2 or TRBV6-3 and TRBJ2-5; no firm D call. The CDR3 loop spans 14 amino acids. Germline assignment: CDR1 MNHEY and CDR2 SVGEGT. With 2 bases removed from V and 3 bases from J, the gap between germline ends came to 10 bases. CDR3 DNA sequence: TGTGCCAGCAGTTACATCCAGCGAGAAGAGACCCAGTACTTC. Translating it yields CASSYIQREETQYF.

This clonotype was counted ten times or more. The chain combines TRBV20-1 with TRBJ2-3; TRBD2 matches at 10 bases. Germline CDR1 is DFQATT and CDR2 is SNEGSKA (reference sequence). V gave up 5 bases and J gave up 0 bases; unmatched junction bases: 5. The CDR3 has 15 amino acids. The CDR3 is CSAGGLASSTDTQYF. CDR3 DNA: TGCAGTGCTGGGGGACTAGCGAGTAGCACAGATACGCAGTATTTT.

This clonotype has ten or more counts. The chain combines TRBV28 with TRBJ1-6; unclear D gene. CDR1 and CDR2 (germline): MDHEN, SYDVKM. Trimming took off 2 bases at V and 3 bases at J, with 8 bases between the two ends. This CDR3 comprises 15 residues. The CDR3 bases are TGTGCCAGCAGTTTAATTGGATTCTATAATTCACCCCTCCACTTT. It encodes CASSLIGFYNSPLHF.

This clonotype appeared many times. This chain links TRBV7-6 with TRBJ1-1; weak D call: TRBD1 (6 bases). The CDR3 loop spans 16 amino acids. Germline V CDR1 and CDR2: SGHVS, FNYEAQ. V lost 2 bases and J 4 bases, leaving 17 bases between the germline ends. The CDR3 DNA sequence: TGTGCCAGCAGCTTATACGGAACAGGGATGGGCACTGAAGCTTTCTTT. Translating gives CASSLYGTGMGTEAFF.

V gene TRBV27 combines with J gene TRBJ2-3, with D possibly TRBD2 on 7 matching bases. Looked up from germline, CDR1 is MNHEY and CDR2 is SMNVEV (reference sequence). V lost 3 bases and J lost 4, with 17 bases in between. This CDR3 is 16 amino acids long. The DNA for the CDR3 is TGTGCCAGCAGTTTTCACAGGGCGGGAGAGCCAGATACGCAGTATTTT. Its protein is CASSFHRAGEPDTQYF.

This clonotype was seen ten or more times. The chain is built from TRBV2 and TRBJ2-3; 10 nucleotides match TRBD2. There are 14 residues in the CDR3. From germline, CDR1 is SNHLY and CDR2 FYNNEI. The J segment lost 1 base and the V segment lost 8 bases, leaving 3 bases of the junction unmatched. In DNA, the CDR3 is TGTGCCAGCGGACTAGCGGATCGCACAGATACGCAGTATTTT. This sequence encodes CASGLADRTDTQYF.

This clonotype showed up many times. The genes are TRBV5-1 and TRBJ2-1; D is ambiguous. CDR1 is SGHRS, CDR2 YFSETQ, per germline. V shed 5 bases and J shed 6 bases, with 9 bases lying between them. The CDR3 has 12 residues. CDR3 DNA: TGCGCCAGCAGGATGGGCCCCAATGAGCAGTTCTTC. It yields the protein CASRMGPNEQFF. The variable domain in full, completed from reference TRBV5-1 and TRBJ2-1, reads KAGVTQTPRYLIKTRGQQVTLSCSPISGHRSVSWYQQTPGQGLQFLFEYFSETQRNKGNFPGRFSGRQFSNSRSEMNVSTLELGDSALYLCASRMGPNEQFFGPGTRLTVL.

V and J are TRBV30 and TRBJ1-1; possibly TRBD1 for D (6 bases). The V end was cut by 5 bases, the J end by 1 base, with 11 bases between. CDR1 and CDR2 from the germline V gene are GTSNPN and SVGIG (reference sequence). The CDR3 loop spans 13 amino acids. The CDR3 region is CAWARQENTEAFF. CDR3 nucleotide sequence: TGTGCCTGGGCGAGACAGGAGAACACTGAAGCTTTCTTT.

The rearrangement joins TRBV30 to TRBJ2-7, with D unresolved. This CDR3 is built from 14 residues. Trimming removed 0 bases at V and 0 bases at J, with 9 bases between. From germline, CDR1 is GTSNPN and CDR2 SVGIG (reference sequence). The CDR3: CAWSVTPLSYEQYV. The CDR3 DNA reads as TGTGCCTGGAGTGTGACTCCCCTCTCCTACGAGCAGTACGTC.

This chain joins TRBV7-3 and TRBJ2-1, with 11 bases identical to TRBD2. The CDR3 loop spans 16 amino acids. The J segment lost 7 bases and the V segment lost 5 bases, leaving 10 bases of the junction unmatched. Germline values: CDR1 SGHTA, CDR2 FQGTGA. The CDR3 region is CASSLGSGRARNEQFF. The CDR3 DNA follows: TGTGCCAGCAGCCTGGGTAGCGGGAGGGCTCGAAATGAGCAGTTCTTC.

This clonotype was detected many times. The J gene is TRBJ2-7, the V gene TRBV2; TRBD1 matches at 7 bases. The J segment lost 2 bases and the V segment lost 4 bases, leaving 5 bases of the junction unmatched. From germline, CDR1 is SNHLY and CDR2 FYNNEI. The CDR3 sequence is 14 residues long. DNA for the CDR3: TGTGCCAGCAGTGGCAGGGGGATGGCCTACGAGCAGTACGTC. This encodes CASSGRGMAYEQYV.

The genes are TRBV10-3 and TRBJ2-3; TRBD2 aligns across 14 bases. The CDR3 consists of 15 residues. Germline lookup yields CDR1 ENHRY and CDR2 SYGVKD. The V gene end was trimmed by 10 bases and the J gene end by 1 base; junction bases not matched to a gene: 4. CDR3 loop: CATKTSGGGTDTQYF. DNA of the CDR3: TGTGCCACCAAGACTAGCGGGGGGGGCACAGATACGCAGTATTTT.

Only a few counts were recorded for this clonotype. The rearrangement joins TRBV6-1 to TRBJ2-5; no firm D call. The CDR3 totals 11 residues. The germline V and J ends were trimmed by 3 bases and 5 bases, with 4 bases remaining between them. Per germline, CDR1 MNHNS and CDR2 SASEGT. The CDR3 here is CASSDSETQYF. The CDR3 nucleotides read TGTGCCAGCAGTGATTCCGAGACCCAGTACTTC.

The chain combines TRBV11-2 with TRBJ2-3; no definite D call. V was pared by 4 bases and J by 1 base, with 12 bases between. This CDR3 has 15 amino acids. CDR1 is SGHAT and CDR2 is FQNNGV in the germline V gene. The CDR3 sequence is CASSSRPTGTDTQYF. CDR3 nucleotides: TGTGCCAGCAGCTCCCGGCCCACAGGCACAGATACGCAGTATTTT.

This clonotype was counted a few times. CDR3 loop: CATNPTANTGELFF. The CDR3 bases are TGTGCCACTAACCCGACAGCAAACACCGGGGAGCTGTTTTTT. This chain connects TRBV10-3 to TRBJ2-2; weak D call: TRBD1 (5 bases). CDR1 ENHRY and CDR2 SYGVKD come from the germline V gene. The CDR3 consists of 14 residues. Trimming shortened V by 10 bases and J by 2 bases, and 14 bases separated the two germline ends.

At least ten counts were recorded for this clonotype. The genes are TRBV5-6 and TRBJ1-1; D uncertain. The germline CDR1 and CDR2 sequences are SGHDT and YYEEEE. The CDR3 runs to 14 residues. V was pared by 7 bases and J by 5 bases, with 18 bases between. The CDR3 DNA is TGTGCCAGCGCTTACAGACCGTCCCAGACTGAAGCTTTCTTT. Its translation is CASAYRPSQTEAFF.

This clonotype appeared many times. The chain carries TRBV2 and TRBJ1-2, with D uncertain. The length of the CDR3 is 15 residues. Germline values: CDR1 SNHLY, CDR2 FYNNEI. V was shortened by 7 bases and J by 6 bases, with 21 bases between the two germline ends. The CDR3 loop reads CASTERGFPEDGYTF. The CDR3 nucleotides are TGTGCCAGCACTGAGCGTGGGTTCCCGGAGGATGGCTACACCTTC.

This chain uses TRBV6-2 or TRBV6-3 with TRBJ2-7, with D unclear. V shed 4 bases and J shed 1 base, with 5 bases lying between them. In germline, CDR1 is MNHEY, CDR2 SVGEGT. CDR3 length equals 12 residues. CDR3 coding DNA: TGTGCCAGCAGTTGGCGGTCCTACGAGCAGTACTTC. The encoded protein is CASSWRSYEQYF.